This T cell receptor (beta chain) was captured by sequencing in a study of T-cell memory formation after mild COVID-19. Across the whole study: TCR clustering was largely donor specific.

Points from the study as a whole: Cross-reactive memory appears to have joined, as suggested by some responding clones showing up in pre-infection memory. CD4+ bias marked clones expanding day 15 to 37, unlike balanced contracting clones.

In regard to this clonotype: Its antigen is undetermined.

Constant-segment primers were used for 5'RACE, and the resulting TCR alpha and TCR beta cDNA libraries carried sample barcodes and UMIs. One entry per CDR3 protein results from TCRdb running MiXCR on the 5' RACE reads. In the table there are 90,000 to 120,000 distinct CDR3 sequences, roughly a sixth of which are singletons. The receptor was derived from a man aged 18 to 30 who had mild COVID-19 (a few samples of this study predate the infection). Cell type and time point are not known. What was sequenced was PBMCs or a T cell subset sorted from them (not recorded which).

DNA for the CDR3: TGTGCCAGCAGGCCGCGAGCGGCGGGGAGCACAGATACGCAGTATTTT. As protein: CASRPRAAGSTDTQYF. V gene TRBV3-1 combines with J gene TRBJ2-3, with D possibly TRBD2 on 6 matching bases. The length of the CDR3 is 16 residues. Trimming stripped 6 bases from V and 0 bases from J, with 16 bases between. Looked up from germline, CDR1 is LGHDT and CDR2 is YNNKEL (reference sequence).